This T cell receptor (beta chain) was obtained from a study of CD8+CD57+ T cells in acquired aplastic anemia. At the level of the study: The study obtained an average of roughly 2.9 ug of DNA from sorted CD4+ and CD8+ cells. Findings and limits, study-wide: Sharing between patients and controls was observed for around 30 CD8+ CDR3 sequences. Significant differences in CD8+ Simpson's diversity were not observed between patients and controls.

The length of the CDR3 is 12 residues. Germline CDR1 SGDLS, CDR2 YYNGEE. With 3 bases removed from V and 2 bases from J, the gap between germline ends came to 5 bases. Using genomic DNA as the template, TCR beta VDJ and CDR3 profiling was carried out. TCRdb re-analysed the reads in MiXCR, keeping a single row per CDR3 protein. Among 150,000 or so distinct CDR3 sequences listed, roughly 48% were seen once. Previously, flow cytometry had revealed CD8+CD57+ cell expansion in the patients chosen for sequencing. This clonotype was seen repeatedly, ten times or more. Its antigen is unidentified. The source is a human donor with aplastic anemia. Input material: sorted CD4+, CD8+, or CD8+CD57+ T cells (not recorded which) from PBMCs. This rearrangement joins TRBV9 to TRBJ1-1; D gene ambiguous. CDR3 coding DNA: TGTGCCAGCAGCGGAGGAAACACTGAAGCTTTCTTT. It translates to CASSGGNTEAFF.